The T cell receptor (beta chain) described here comes from a study of OX40 agonist ivuxolimab in advanced cancers. Study background: Patients were dosed with the agonistic anti-OX40 (CD134) antibody ivuxolimab.

The repertoire was sequenced with immunoSEQ multiplex PCR; TCRdb's copy has only in-frame clones and lacks some. Altogether about 48,000 clones are present, about four fifths being singletons, with the ten largest covering about 1.8%. Autoimmune disease history or systemic immunosuppression was exclusionary. V lost 0 bases to trimming and J lost 2 bases, with 6 bases between them. Germline V gene lookup returns CDR1 SGDLS and CDR2 YYNGEE. The length of the CDR3 is 14 residues. This material consisted of CD4+ or CD8+ T cells sorted from blood, taken in a trial of the OX40 agonist ivuxolimab. The chain uses TRBV9 and TRBJ2-1, with a weak D call TRBD2 (5 bases). This clonotype originated in an adult with an advanced solid tumor such as melanoma, head and neck, liver or kidney cancer. CDR3 bases: TGTGCCAGCAGCGTAGAACTAGCCTACAATGAGCAGTTCTTC. Translated, it gives CASSVELAYNEQFF.